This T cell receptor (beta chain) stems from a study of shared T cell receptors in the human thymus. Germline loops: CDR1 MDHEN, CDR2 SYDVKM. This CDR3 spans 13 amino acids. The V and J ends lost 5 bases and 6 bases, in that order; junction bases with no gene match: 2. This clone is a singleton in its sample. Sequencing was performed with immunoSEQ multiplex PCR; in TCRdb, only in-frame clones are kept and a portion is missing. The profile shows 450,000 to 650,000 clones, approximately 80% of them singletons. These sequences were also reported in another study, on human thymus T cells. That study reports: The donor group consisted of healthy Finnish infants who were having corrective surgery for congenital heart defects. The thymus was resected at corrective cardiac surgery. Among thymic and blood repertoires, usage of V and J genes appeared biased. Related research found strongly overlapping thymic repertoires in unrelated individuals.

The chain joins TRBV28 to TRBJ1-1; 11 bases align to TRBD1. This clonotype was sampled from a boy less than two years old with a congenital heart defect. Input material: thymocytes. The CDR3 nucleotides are TGTGCCAGCAGTAGGACAGGGGGCCCTGAAGCTTTCTTT. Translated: CASSRTGGPEAFF.